The TCR beta chain under discussion was sequenced for a study of T cell responses to AZD1222 COVID-19 vaccine. Profiled with immunoSEQ multiplex PCR; TCRdb holds only in-frame clones, not every one. The sample includes roughly 60,000 clones, 70% to 85% of them seen just once. This clone was counted between two and nine times. CDR3 size: 14 residues. The J segment lost 2 bases and the V segment lost 5 bases, leaving 3 bases of the junction unmatched. Germline CDR1 MNHEY, CDR2 SVGEGT. This receptor was obtained from an adult in good health. The chain employs TRBV6-2 or TRBV6-3 and TRBJ1-3, with TRBD1 matching 7 bases. This sample comprised peripheral blood, obtained on day 0 of AZD1222 vaccination. CDR3 nucleotide sequence: TGTGCCAGCAGTGCGACAGGGCCTGGAAACACCATATATTTT. Translated: CASSATGPGNTIYF.